This TCR beta chain was found in a study of T cell responses to AZD1222 COVID-19 vaccine. Findings and caveats of the study: Donors skewed white British and female; clonal diversity was possibly underestimated.

V gave up 2 bases and J gave up 1 base, with 5 bases separating them. CDR1 and CDR2 from the germline V gene are MNHEY and SMNVEV (reference sequence). The CDR3 consists of 13 residues. This clone was recorded only once. The antigen remains unidentified. The table came from immunoSEQ multiplex PCR; TCRdb's copy has only in-frame clones and leaves some out. The sample has more than 140,000 clones, about 90% seen once; the top ten hold under 5.5%. The J gene is TRBJ2-5, the V gene TRBV27; D is undetermined. The starting material was peripheral blood, obtained on day 0 of AZD1222 vaccination. The TCR originated in an adult in good health. In nucleotides, the CDR3 is TGTGCCAGCAGTTTAGCGTTCCAAGAGACCCAGTACTTC. Its translation is CASSLAFQETQYF.